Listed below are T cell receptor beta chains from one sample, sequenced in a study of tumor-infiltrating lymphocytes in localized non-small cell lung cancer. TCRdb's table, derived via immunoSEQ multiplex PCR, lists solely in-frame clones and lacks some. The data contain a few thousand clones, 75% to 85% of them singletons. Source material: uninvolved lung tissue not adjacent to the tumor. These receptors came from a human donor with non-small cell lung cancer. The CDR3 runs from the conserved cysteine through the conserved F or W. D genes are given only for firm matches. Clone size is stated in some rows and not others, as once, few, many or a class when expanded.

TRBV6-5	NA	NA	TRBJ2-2	TGTGCCAGCAGTTACCTGGGCACCGGGGAGCTGTTTTTT	CASSYLGTGELFF
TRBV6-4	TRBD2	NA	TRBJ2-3	TGTGCCAGCAGCGGGGGGGCCACAGATACGCAGTATTTT	CASSGGATDTQYF
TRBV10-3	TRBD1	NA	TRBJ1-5	TGTGCCACCTCGGGCCCCCAGGGGGCATGGGGCAATCAGCCCCAGCATTTT	CATSGPQGAWGNQPQHF
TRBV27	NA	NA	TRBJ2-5	TGTGCCAGCAGTTTAGGTGGCTTCCAAGAGACCCAGTACTTC	CASSLGGFQETQYF
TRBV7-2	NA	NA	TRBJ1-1	TGTGCCAGCAGCTTAGTACAGGAAGCTTTCTTT	CASSLVQEAFF
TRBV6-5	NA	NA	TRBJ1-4	TGTGCCGCGGGGGGTGGGATTGAAAAACTGTTTTTT	CAAGGGIEKLFF
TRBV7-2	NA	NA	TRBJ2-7	TGTGCCAGCAGCTTAGCTGGGGGTAGGGCCTACGAGCAGTACTTC	CASSLAGGRAYEQYF
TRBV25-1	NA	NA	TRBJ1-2	TGTGCCAGCAGTGACAGTGGCAGGTACTATGGCTACACCTTC	CASSDSGRYYGYTF
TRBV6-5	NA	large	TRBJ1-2	TGTGCCAGCAGCTACGGGTCCCCGGGGGCGCAGGGCTACACCTTC	CASSYGSPGAQGYTF
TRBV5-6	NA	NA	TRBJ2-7	TGTGCCAGCAGCTTGGGAGGCAGCCCTAAGCAGTACTTC	CASSLGGSPKQYF
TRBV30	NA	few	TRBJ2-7	TGTGCCTGGAGTACAGCCTACGAGCAGTACTTC	CAWSTAYEQYF
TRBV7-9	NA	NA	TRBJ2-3	TGTGCCAGCAGCTTAGCGGTAGATACGCAGTATTTT	CASSLAVDTQYF
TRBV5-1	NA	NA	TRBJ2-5	TGCGCCAGCAGCCCATTATCAGGTCAAGAGACCCAGTACTTC	CASSPLSGQETQYF
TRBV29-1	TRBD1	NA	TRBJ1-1	TGCAGCGTTGCGGGGGACAGGGGGTCGCGAGCTTTCTTT	CSVAGDRGSRAFF
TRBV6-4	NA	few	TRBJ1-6	TGTGCCAGCAGTTTAACTCCGGGTAATTCACCCCTCCACTTT	CASSLTPGNSPLHF
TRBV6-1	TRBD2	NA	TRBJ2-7	TGTGCCAGCAGTGAGACGGGGGGGTTATCCTACGAGCAGTACTTC	CASSETGGLSYEQYF
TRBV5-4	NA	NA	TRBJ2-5	TGTGCCAGCAGCCGTAAGGGAAGTGCGCAAGAGACCCAGTACTTC	CASSRKGSAQETQYF
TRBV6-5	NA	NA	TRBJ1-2	TGTGCCAGCAGTTACTCGAACGTGGAATATGGCTACACCTTC	CASSYSNVEYGYTF
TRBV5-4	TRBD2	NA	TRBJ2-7	TGTGCCAGCAGCTTGGCTACTAGCGGTCCCTACGAGCAGTACTTC	CASSLATSGPYEQYF
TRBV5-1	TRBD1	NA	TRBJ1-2	TGCGCCAGCAGCGGGGGACAGGGGGCTGGAGGGGACGGCTACACCTTC	CASSGGQGAGGDGYTF
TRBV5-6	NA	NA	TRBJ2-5	TGTGCCAGCAGCGGCCGGTTCCAAGAGACCCAGTACTTC	CASSGRFQETQYF
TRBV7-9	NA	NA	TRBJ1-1	TGTGCCAGCAGCTTAGGTGACAGGTTAACTGAAGCTTTCTTT	CASSLGDRLTEAFF
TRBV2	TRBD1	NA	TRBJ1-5	TGTGCCAGCAGTGTGGGCCAGGGGGACCAGCCCCAGCATTTT	CASSVGQGDQPQHF
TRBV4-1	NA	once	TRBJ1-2	TGCGCCAGCAGCCAAGACACAGGGACTGCCTATGGCTACACCTTC	CASSQDTGTAYGYTF
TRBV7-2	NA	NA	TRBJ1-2	TGTGCCAGCAGCCAGAGATATGGCTACACCTTC	CASSQRYGYTF
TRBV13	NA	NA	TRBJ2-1	TGTGCCAGCAGCTCTTGGGGCTCCTACAATGAGCAGTTCTTC	CASSSWGSYNEQFF